Below are 27 T cell receptor beta chains sequenced from a single sample in a study of T cells in Graves' hyperthyroidism and ophthalmopathy. Amplified TCR beta CDR3 regions derived from RNA transcripts. The study used the HTBI primer set for a first-round RT-PCR of the TCR CDR3. MiXCR, run by TCRdb on the multiplex PCR reads, gives a single entry per CDR3 protein. The data hold 550,000 to 700,000 distinct CDR3 sequences, with about half observed a single time. The sequenced material came from peripheral blood or thyroid tissue (not recorded which). The receptors here all came from an adult woman with Graves' disease, either hyperthyroidism or ophthalmopathy (not recorded which).

With respect to this clonotype: One end of the junction does not line up with germline, which may come from a read error. This sequence joins TRBV7-9 and TRBJ2-7; 8 positions agree with TRBD2. Germline values: CDR1 SEHNR, CDR2 FQNEAQ (reference sequence). The CDR3 runs to 15 residues. CDR3: CASSPGTRDTGELYF. The CDR3 region has the DNA TGTGCCAGCAGTCCCGGGACTAGAGACACCGGGGAGCTGTACTTC.

In the case of this clonotype: This may be a read error, as it is one base from a much larger clone. The chain uses TRBV11-2 and TRBJ2-2; weak D call: TRBD1 (5 bases). The V end was cut by 0 bases, the J end by 6 bases, with 5 bases between. The CDR3 has 13 amino acids. CDR1 is SGHAT, CDR2 FQNNGV, per germline. CDR3 sequence (DNA): TGTGCCAGCAGCTTAGAACAGGCCGGGGAGCTGTTTTTT. Amino acids: CASSLEQAGELFF. Based on the CDR3 plus reference TRBV11-2 and TRBJ2-2, the full variable domain is EAGVAQSPRYKIIEKRQSVAFWCNPISGHATLYWYQQILGQGPKLLIQFQNNGVVDDSQLPKDRFSAERLKGVDSTLKIQPAKLEDSAVYLCASSLEQAGELFFGEGSRLTVL.

The chain links TRBV7-2 to TRBJ1-4, with D possibly matching TRBD1 (6 bases). Trimming shortened V by 4 bases and J by 10 bases, and 16 bases separated the two germline ends. The CDR3 is made up of 14 amino acids. Germline V CDR1 and CDR2: SGHTA, FQGNSA. As DNA, the CDR3 is TGTGCCAGCAGCTCAACAGAGGGGGTTGGAAAACTGTTTTTT. Amino acids: CASSSTEGVGKLFF.

This clonotype was seen repeatedly, ten times or more. V and J are TRBV5-5 and TRBJ1-6; D is perhaps TRBD1 (6 bases). Trimming left V 3 bases short and J 7 bases short, with 11 bases between. CDR3 length equals 14 residues. Germline V CDR1 and CDR2: SGHKS, YYEKEE (reference sequence). The CDR3 is CASSSGARNSPLHF. CDR3 coding DNA: TGTGCCAGCAGCTCGGGGGCGAGGAATTCACCCCTCCACTTT.

The chain has TRBV5-1 and TRBJ2-7, with D possibly TRBD1 on 5 matching bases. The CDR3 spans 14 residues. V was cut by 3 bases and J by 7 bases, with 17 bases left in between. Germline CDR1 and CDR2: SGHRS and YFSETQ. The CDR3 DNA sequence: TGCGCCAGCAGCTACAACAGGAACACCGGGGAGCAGTACTTC. It codes for CASSYNRNTGEQYF.

Remarks on this clonotype: At one end, the junction sequence differs from germline, possibly due to a read error. The chain links TRBV12-3 or TRBV12-4 to TRBJ2-5, with 9 positions matching TRBD1. This CDR3 is 17 amino acids long. The CDR3 spells CASRSGDRAGYRESQYF. DNA for the CDR3: TGTGCCAGCAGATCCGGGGACAGGGCCGGCTATCGAGAGTCCCAGTACTTC.

This clonotype was seen only a few times. The gene calls are TRBV20-1 and TRBJ1-1, with D uncertain. Looked up from germline, CDR1 is DFQATT and CDR2 is SNEGSKA (reference sequence). The CDR3 has 13 amino acids. V lost 3 bases, J lost 1 base, and 9 bases lay in between. The DNA for the CDR3 is TGCAGTGCTAGTACCGTGCGGAACACTGAAGCTTTCTTT. Translation: CSASTVRNTEAFF.

The chain employs TRBV7-9 and TRBJ2-1; D call uncertain. This CDR3 has 13 amino acids. V was clipped by 1 base and J by 9 bases, with 10 bases between them. The V gene's germline CDR1 is SEHNR and CDR2 FQNEAQ (reference sequence). CDR3 protein: CASSLEVNTEQFF. CDR3 bases: TGTGCCAGCAGCTTAGAAGTGAACACTGAGCAGTTCTTC.

The chain recombines TRBV29-1 with TRBJ2-1; 8 bases agree with TRBD2. Germline CDR1 is SQVTM and CDR2 is ANQGSEA. The J segment lost 4 bases and the V segment lost 8 bases, leaving 10 bases of the junction unmatched. The CDR3 loop spans 14 amino acids. CDR3 in DNA: TGCAGCTACTCGGGCCAGCGGGGGTACAATGAGCAGTTCTTC. It is translated as CSYSGQRGYNEQFF.

Turning to this clonotype: Sequence at one end of the junction differs from germline and may be a read error. The V gene is TRBV5-8, the J gene TRBJ1-6; D is possibly TRBD1 (5 bases). This CDR3 has 14 residues. Per the germline V gene, CDR1 is SGHTS and CDR2 is YDEGEE. The CDR3 DNA is TGCGCCAGCAGCTCCGACCACAGGAGTTCACCCCTCCACTTT. Residues: CASSSDHRSSPLHF.

This clonotype was observed at least ten times. The chain links TRBV6-6 to TRBJ2-5; the D is unclear. This CDR3 region has 13 residues. CDR1 MNHNY and CDR2 SVGAGI come from the germline V gene (reference sequence). The ends were cut back, 5 bases at V and 4 bases at J, with 11 bases in the middle. The CDR3 DNA is TGTGCCAGCAGTACCGGCCCCCCAGAGACCCAGTACTTC. Amino acid sequence: CASSTGPPETQYF.

This clonotype has a handful of counts. The V gene is TRBV29-1, the J gene TRBJ1-6; D remains ambiguous. The CDR3 sequence is 13 residues long. Per the germline V gene, CDR1 is SQVTM and CDR2 is ANQGSEA. The V end was cut by 4 bases, the J end by 7 bases, with 11 bases between. CDR3 in DNA: TGCAGCGTTGCGGAGAGCGGGAATTCACCCCTCCACTTT. It codes for CSVAESGNSPLHF.

The V and J genes are TRBV9 and TRBJ2-5, with TRBD2 identical over 9 bases. Germline assignment: CDR1 SGDLS and CDR2 YYNGEE. The junction had 15 bases not matched to a gene; V was cut back by 4 bases and J by 5 bases. CDR3 length: 17 residues. In DNA, the CDR3 is TGTGCCAGCAGCCGATCCTCGACTAGCGGAGGGAGGGAGACCCAGTACTTC. This translates into CASSRSSTSGGRETQYF. Supplemented by reference TRBV9 and TRBJ2-5, the full variable domain reads DSGVTQTPKHLITATGQRVTLRCSPRSGDLSVYWYQQSLDQGLQFLIQYYNGEERAKGNILERFSAQQFPDLHSELNLSSLELGDSALYFCASSRSSTSGGRETQYFGPGTRLLVL.

V and J are TRBV4-1 and TRBJ1-6; D possibly corresponds to TRBD1 (5 bases). The CDR3 runs 18 residues. The germline V gene encodes CDR1 MGHRA and CDR2 YSYEKL. Trimming pared 0 bases from V and 10 bases from J, leaving 22 bases between. In nucleotides, the CDR3 is TGCGCCAGCAGCCAAGAAGGGGCCTGGGACGATAGAAGGTCACCCCTCCACTTT. Protein product: CASSQEGAWDDRRSPLHF.

The count of this clonotype is one. V and J are TRBV9 and TRBJ1-4; unclear D gene. CDR3 length equals 15 residues. Between the trimmed V and J ends, which lost 0 bases and 7 bases, there was a span of 13 bases. The V gene's germline CDR1 is SGDLS and CDR2 YYNGEE. The CDR3 loop reads CASSVGTAGREKLFF. The CDR3, as DNA: TGTGCCAGCAGCGTAGGAACAGCTGGGCGTGAAAAACTGTTTTTT.

This clonotype was observed at least ten times. J is TRBJ2-5 and V is TRBV18; D is unresolved. This CDR3 contains 12 residues. Germline V lookup: CDR1 KGHSH, CDR2 LQKENI. V lost 2 bases to trimming and J lost 1 base, with 2 bases between them. CDR3 bases: TGTGCCAGCTCACCAGCCCAAGAGACCCAGTACTTC. Its translation: CASSPAQETQYF.

In DNA, the CDR3 is TGTGCCACCGGAGACCTGAGCGGGAGGGTTTCAGAGACCCAGTACTTC. Amino acid sequence: CATGDLSGRVSETQYF. This sequence joins TRBV15 and TRBJ2-5; 10 bases fit TRBD2. CDR3 length: 16 amino acids. V lost 8 bases and J lost 4; bases outside the gene matches: 13. CDR1 and CDR2 from the germline V gene are LNHNV and YYDKDF (reference sequence). Full variable domain (rest looked up from reference TRBV15 and TRBJ2-5): DAMVIQNPRYQVTQFGKPVTLSCSQTLNHNVMYWYQQKSSQAPKLLFHYYDKDFNNEADTPDNFQSRRPNTSFCFLDIRSPGLGDTAMYLCATGDLSGRVSETQYFGPGTRLLVL.

This CDR3 is CASSRRDYLDEQYF. The CDR3 bases are TGTGCCAGCAGCCGGAGGGACTACTTGGACGAGCAGTACTTC. V usage is TRBV7-9 and J usage is TRBJ2-7, with 7 bases that match TRBD2. Looked up from germline, CDR1 is SEHNR and CDR2 is FQNEAQ (reference sequence). The length of the CDR3 is 14 residues. V lost 5 bases and J lost 5; bases outside the gene matches: 9.

The rearrangement joins TRBV5-5 to TRBJ2-5; tentatively, D is TRBD1 or TRBD2 (5 bases each). The J call is uncertain, as TRBJ2-7 better fits the DNA end. CDR1 and CDR2 from the germline V gene are SGHKS and YYEKEE (reference sequence). The length of the CDR3 is 14 residues. The CDR3 sequence: CASSGTLGSYEQYF. The DNA for the CDR3 is TGTGCCAGCAGCGGGACCTTAGGGTCCTACGAGCAGTACTTC.

The chain links TRBV20-1 to TRBJ1-5; the D gene is possibly TRBD1 (5 bases). The germline CDR1 and CDR2 sequences are DFQATT and SNEGSKA (reference sequence). V was trimmed by 2 bases and J by 7 bases, leaving 15 bases between them. The CDR3 contains 14 residues. In DNA, the CDR3 is TGCAGTGCTAGACGGACCGCGAGGGGACAGCCCCAGCATTTT. This encodes CSARRTARGQPQHF.

In the case of this clonotype: This could be a read error, since a much larger clone is one nucleotide away. This sequence joins TRBV12-3 or TRBV12-4 and TRBJ2-5; D is unclear. The CDR3 is 14 residues long. Trimming cost V 6 bases and J 9 bases, with 20 bases left between them. The CDR3 DNA reads TGTGCCAGCAGCGTGGACGGAGTGTATGAGGCCCAGTACTTC. As protein: CASSVDGVYEAQYF.

A word on this clonotype: A read error may account for a junction end that differs from germline. The rearrangement uses TRBV7-6 and TRBJ1-5; D is ambiguous. Germline lookup yields CDR1 SGHVS and CDR2 FNYEAQ. The CDR3 has 12 amino acids. The CDR3 DNA reads TGTGTCAGCAGCTTAGACGGGCAGCCCCAGCATTTT. Amino acids: CVSSLDGQPQHF.

The table lists this clonotype with many counts. This chain connects TRBV20-1 to TRBJ1-6; perhaps TRBD1 as D (5 bases). Per the germline V gene, CDR1 is DFQATT and CDR2 is SNEGSKA (reference sequence). V lost 0 bases, J lost 0 bases, and 18 bases lay in between. The CDR3 totals 19 residues. CDR3 residues: CSARDRRGREGSYNSPLHF. In DNA form, the CDR3 reads TGCAGTGCTAGAGATCGGCGGGGCAGGGAGGGCTCCTATAATTCACCCCTCCACTTT.

The chain couples TRBV20-1 to TRBJ1-4; D gene unclear. Between the trimmed V and J ends, which lost 3 bases and 0 bases, there was a span of 5 bases. The CDR3 contains 13 residues. The germline gives CDR1 DFQATT, CDR2 SNEGSKA (reference sequence). The CDR3 nucleotides read TGCAGTGCTAGCCAGGCAACTAATGAAAAACTGTTTTTT. The encoded protein is CSASQATNEKLFF.

The rearrangement links TRBV6-1 to TRBJ1-1; weak D call: TRBD1 (6 bases). This CDR3 is 17 amino acids long. Looked up from germline, CDR1 is MNHNS and CDR2 is SASEGT. The V end lost 1 base, the J end lost 5 bases, and 20 bases lay between the germline ends. DNA for the CDR3: TGTGCCAGCAGTGAAGGGACGACAGGCTCCCTAATAACTGAAGCTTTCTTT. Encoded protein: CASSEGTTGSLITEAFF.

This clonotype was found many times. The CDR3, as DNA: TGTGCCAGCAGCCCCCGAGGGGGAATAGACTACACCTTC. Translation gives CASSPRGGIDYTF. The V call is TRBV7-9, the J call TRBJ1-2; a weak D match, TRBD1 (6 bases). Germline loops: CDR1 SEHNR, CDR2 FQNEAQ (reference sequence). The CDR3 totals 13 residues. V lost 5 bases, J lost 10 bases, and 17 bases lay in between. Variable domain in full (rest from reference TRBV7-9 and TRBJ1-2): DTGVSQNPRHKITKRGQNVTFRCDPISEHNRLYWYRQTLGQGPEFLTYFQNEAQLEKSRLLSDRFSAERPKGSFSTLEIQRTEQGDSAMYLCASSPRGGIDYTFGSGTRLTVV.

This clonotype was recorded many times. The chain couples TRBV28 to TRBJ2-5, with TRBD2 matching over 10 bases. Germline loops: CDR1 MDHEN, CDR2 SYDVKM. Trimming at V came to 8 bases and at J to 4 bases, leaving 7 bases not matched to a gene. This CDR3 comprises 14 residues. The CDR3 sequence is CASDAIAGGETQYF. In DNA, the CDR3 is TGTGCCAGCGATGCAATAGCGGGAGGAGAGACCCAGTACTTC.